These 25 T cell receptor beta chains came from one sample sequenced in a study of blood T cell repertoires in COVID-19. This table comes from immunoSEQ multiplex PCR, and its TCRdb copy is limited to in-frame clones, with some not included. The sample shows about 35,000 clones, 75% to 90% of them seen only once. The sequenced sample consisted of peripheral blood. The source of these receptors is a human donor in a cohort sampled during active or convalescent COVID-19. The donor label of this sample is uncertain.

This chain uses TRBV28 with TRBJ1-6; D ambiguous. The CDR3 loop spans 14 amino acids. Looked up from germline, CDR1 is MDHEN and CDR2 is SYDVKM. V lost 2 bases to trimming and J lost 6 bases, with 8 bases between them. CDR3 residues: CASSLRRSNSPLHF. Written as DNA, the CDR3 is TGTGCCAGCAGTTTAAGGCGGTCTAATTCACCCCTCCACTTT. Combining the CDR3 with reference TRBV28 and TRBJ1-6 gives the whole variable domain DVKVTQSSRYLVKRTGEKVFLECVQDMDHENMFWYRQDPGLGLRLIYFSYDVKMKEKGDIPEGYSVSREKKERFSLILESASTNQTSMYLCASSLRRSNSPLHFGNGTRLTVT.

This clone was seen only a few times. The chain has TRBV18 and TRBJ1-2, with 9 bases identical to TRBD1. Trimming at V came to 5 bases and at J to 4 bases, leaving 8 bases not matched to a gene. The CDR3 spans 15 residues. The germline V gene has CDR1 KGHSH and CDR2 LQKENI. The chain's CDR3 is CASSAQGQGGYGYTF. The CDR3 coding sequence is TGTGCCAGCTCAGCCCAGGGACAGGGAGGCTATGGCTACACCTTC.

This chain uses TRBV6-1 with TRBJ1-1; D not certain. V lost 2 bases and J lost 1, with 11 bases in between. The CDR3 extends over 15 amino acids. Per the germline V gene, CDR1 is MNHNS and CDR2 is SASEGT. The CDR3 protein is CASSERVGGNTEAFF. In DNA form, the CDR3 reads TGTGCCAGCAGTGAAAGGGTCGGAGGGAACACTGAAGCTTTCTTT.

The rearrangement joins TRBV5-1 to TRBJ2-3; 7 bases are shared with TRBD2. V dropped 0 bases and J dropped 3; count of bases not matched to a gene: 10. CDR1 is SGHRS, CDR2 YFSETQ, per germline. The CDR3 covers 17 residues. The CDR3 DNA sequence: TGCGCCAGCAGCTTGGGGAGGGACTATTTCACAACAGATACGCAGTATTTT. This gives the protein CASSLGRDYFTTDTQYF.

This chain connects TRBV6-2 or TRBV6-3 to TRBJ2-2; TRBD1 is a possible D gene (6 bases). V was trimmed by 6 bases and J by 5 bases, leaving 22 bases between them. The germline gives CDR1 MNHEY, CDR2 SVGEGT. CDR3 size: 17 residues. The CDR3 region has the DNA TGTGCCAGCAGCGTGTCAGTGTGGGGGCGAGGGACCGGGGAGCTGTTTTTT. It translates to CASSVSVWGRGTGELFF.

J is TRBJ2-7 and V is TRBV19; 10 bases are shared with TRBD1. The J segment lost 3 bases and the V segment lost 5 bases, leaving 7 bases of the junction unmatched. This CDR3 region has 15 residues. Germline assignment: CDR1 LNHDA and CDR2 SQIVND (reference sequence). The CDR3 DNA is TGTGCCAGTAGTTCACCCTGGACAGGGGGCTACGAGCAGTACTTC. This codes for CASSSPWTGGYEQYF.

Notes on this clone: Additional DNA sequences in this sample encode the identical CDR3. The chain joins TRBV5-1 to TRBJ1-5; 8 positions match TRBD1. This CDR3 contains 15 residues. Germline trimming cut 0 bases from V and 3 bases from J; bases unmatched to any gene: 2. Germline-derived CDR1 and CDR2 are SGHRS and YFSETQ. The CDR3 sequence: CASSLGDRSNQPQHF. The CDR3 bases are TGCGCCAGCAGCTTGGGGGACAGGTCCAATCAGCCCCAGCATTTT.

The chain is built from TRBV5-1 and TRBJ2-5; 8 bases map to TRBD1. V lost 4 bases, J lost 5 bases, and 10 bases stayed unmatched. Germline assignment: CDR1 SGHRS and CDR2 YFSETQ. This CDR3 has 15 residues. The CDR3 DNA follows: TGCGCCAGCAGCCCGGAGGGCAGGGGGCATGAGACCCAGTACTTC. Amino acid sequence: CASSPEGRGHETQYF.

CDR3 bases: TGTGCCAGCAGTTTCCGGGACACTGCCTACGAGCAGTACTTC. Its translation is CASSFRDTAYEQYF. This chain joins TRBV27 and TRBJ2-7; D perhaps matches TRBD1 (6 bases). The germline V and J ends were trimmed by 3 bases and 2 bases, with 11 bases remaining between them. Germline V gene lookup returns CDR1 MNHEY and CDR2 SMNVEV (reference sequence). The CDR3 extends over 14 amino acids.

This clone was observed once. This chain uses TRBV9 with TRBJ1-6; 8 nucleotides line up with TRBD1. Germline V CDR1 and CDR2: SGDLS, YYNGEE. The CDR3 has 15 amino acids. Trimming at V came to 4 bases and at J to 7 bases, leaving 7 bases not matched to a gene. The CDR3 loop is CASSPGQGKNSPLHF. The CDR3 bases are TGTGCCAGCAGCCCCGGACAGGGAAAAAATTCACCCCTCCACTTT.

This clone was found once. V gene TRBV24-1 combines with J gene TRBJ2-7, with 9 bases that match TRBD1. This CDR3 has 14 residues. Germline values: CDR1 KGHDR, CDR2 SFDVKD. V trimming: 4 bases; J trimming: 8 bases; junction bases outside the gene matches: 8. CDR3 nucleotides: TGTGCCACCAGTGACCCTTCAACAGGGGGCAAGCAGTACTTC. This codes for CATSDPSTGGKQYF.

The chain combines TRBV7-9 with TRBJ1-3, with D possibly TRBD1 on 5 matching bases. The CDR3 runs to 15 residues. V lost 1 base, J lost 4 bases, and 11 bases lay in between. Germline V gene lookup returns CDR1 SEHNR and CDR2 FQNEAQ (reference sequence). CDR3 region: CASSLDGAPGNTIYF. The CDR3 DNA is TGTGCCAGCAGCTTAGATGGGGCGCCGGGAAACACCATATATTTT.

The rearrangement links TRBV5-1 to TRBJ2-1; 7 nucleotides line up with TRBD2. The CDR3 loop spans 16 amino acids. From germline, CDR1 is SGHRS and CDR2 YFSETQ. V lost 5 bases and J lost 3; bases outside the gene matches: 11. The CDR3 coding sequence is TGCGCCAGCAGAGATCGGGGAGCGGGACGCTACAATGAGCAGTTCTTC. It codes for CASRDRGAGRYNEQFF.

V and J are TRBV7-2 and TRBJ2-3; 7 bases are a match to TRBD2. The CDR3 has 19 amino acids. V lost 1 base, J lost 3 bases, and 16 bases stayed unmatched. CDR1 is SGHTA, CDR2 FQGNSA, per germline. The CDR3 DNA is TGTGCCAGCAGCTTAGGATGGGCTAGCGGAGATCCAGCAACAGATACGCAGTATTTT. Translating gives CASSLGWASGDPATDTQYF.

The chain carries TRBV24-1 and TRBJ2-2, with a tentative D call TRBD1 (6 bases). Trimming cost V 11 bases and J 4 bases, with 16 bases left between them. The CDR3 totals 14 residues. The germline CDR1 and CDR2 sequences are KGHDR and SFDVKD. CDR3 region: CASSGHKFTGELFF. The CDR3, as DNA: TGTGCCAGTTCGGGACATAAATTCACCGGGGAGCTGTTTTTT.

The chain's CDR3 is CASSFPGGGNEQFF. In nucleotides, the CDR3 is TGTGCCAGCAGCTTTCCCGGGGGAGGCAATGAGCAGTTCTTC. The rearrangement joins TRBV5-6 to TRBJ2-1, with a tentative D call TRBD2 (6 bases). This CDR3 is 14 amino acids long. V was clipped by 2 bases and J by 6 bases, with 12 bases between them. From germline, CDR1 is SGHDT and CDR2 YYEEEE. The entire variable domain, with the rest obtained from reference TRBV5-6 and TRBJ2-1, is as follows: DAGVTQSPTHLIKTRGQQVTLRCSPKSGHDTVSWYQQALGQGPQFIFQYYEEEERQRGNFPDRFSGHQFPNYSSELNVNALLLGDSALYLCASSFPGGGNEQFFGPGTRLTVL.

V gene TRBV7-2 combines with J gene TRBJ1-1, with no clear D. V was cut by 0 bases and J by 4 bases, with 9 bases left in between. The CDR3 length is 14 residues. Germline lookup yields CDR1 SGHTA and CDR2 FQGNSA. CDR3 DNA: TGTGCCAGCAGCTTAGCGAGACCAGGCACTGAAGCTTTCTTT. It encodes CASSLARPGTEAFF.

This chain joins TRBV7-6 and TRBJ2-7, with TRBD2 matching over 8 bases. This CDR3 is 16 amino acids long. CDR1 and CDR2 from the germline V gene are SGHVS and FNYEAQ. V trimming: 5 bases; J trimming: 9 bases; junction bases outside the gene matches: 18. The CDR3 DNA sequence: TGTGCCAGCAGCCCCGCCCGGGGGGGGGCGCGAAGTGGGCAGTACTTC. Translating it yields CASSPARGGARSGQYF.

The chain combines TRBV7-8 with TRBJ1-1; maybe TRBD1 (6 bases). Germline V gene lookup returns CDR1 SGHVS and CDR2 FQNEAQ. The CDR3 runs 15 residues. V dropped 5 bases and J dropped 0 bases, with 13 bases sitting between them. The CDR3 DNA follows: TGTGCCAGCAGCGCGTCAGGGGTAGTGAACACTGAAGCTTTCTTT. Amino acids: CASSASGVVNTEAFF. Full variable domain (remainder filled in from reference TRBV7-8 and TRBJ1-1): GAGVSQSPRYKVAKRGQDVALRCDPISGHVSLFWYQQALGQGPEFLTYFQNEAQLDKSGLPSDRFFAERPEGSVSTLKIQRTQQEDSAVYLCASSASGVVNTEAFFGQGTRLTVV.

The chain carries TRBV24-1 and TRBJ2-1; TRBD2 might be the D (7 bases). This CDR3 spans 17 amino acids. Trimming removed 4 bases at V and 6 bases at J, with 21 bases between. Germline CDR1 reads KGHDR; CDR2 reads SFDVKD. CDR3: CATSDPGAAGMVNEQFF. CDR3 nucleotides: TGTGCCACCAGTGACCCGGGGGCAGCGGGAATGGTCAATGAGCAGTTCTTC.

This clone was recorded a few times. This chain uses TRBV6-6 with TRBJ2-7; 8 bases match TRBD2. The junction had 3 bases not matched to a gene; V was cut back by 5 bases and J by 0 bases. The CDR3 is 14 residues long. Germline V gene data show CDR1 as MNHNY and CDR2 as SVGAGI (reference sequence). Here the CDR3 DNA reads TGTGCCAGCAGTCCCACTAGCGGCTCCTACGAGCAGTACTTC. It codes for CASSPTSGSYEQYF.

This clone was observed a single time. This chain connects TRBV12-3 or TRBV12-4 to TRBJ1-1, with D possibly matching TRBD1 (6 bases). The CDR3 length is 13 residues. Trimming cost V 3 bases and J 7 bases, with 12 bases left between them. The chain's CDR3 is CASSLKGVHEAFF. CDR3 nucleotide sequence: TGTGCCAGCAGTTTGAAGGGGGTCCATGAAGCTTTCTTT.

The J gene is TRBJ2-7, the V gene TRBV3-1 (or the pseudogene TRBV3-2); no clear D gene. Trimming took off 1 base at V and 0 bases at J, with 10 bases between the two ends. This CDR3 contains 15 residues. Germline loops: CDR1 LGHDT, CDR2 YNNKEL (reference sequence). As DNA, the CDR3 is TGTGCCAGCAGCCAAGTTGGCTGGAGCTCCTACGAGCAGTACTTC. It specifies CASSQVGWSSYEQYF.

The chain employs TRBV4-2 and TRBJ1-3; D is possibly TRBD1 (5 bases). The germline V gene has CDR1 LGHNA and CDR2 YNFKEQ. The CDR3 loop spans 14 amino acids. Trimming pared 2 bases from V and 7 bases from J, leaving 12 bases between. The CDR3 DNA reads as TGTGCCAGCAGCCAATTTCGGGAGGGGAACACCATATATTTT. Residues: CASSQFREGNTIYF.

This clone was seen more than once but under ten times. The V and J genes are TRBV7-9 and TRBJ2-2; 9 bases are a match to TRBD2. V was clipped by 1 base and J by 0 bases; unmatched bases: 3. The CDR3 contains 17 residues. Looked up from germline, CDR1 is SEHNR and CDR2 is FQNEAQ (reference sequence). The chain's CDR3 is CASSLGASGANTGELFF. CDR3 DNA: TGTGCCAGCAGCTTAGGGGCTAGCGGGGCGAACACCGGGGAGCTGTTTTTT.